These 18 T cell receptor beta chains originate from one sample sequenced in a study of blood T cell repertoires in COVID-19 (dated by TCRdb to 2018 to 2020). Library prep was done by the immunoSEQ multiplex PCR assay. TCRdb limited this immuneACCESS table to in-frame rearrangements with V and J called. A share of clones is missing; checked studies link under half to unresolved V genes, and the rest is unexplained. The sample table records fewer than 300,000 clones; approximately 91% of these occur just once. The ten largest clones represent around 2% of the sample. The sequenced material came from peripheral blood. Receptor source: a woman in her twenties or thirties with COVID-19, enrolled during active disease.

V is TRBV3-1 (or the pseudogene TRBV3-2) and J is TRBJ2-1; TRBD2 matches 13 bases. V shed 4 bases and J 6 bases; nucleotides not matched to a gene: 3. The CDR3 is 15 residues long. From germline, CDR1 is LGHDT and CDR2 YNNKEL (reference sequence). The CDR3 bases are TGTGCCAGCAGCCTCCGACTAGCGGGAGGCAATGAGCAGTTCTTC. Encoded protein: CASSLRLAGGNEQFF.

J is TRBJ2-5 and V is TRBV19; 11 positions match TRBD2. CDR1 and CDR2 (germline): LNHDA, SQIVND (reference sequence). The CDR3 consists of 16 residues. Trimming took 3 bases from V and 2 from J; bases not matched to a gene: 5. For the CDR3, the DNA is TGTGCCAGTAGTATCGGGTTAGCGGGAGGGCAAGAGACCCAGTACTTC. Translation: CASSIGLAGGQETQYF.

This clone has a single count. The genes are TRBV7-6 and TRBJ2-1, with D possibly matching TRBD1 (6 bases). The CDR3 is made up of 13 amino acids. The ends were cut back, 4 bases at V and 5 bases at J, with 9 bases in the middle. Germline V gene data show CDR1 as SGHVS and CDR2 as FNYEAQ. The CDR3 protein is CASSYRVNNEQFF. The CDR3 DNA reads TGTGCCAGCAGCTACAGGGTGAACAATGAGCAGTTCTTC.

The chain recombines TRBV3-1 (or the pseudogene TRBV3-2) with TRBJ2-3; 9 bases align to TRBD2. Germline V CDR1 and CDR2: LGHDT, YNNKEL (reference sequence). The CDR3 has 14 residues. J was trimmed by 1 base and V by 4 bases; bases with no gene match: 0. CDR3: CASSRGRGTDTQYF. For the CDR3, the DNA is TGTGCCAGCAGCCGCGGGAGGGGCACAGATACGCAGTATTTT.

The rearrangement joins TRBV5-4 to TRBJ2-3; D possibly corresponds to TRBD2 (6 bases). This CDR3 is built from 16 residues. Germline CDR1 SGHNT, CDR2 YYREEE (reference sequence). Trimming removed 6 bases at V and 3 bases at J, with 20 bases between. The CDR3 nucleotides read TGTGCCAGCAACAGGCGTTCTAGCGTAGGAACAGATACGCAGTATTTT. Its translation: CASNRRSSVGTDTQYF. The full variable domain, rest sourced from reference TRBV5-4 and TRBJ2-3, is ETGVTQSPTHLIKTRGQQVTLRCSSQSGHNTVSWYQQALGQGPQFIFQYYREEENGRGNFPPRFSGLQFPNYSSELNVNALELDDSALYLCASNRRSSVGTDTQYFGPGTRLTVL.

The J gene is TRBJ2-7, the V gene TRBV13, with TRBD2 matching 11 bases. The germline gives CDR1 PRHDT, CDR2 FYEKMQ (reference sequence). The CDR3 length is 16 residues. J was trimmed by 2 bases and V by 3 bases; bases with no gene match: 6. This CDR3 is CASSLALAGGTYEQYF. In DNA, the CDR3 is TGTGCCAGCAGCTTGGCCCTAGCGGGAGGAACCTACGAGCAGTACTTC.

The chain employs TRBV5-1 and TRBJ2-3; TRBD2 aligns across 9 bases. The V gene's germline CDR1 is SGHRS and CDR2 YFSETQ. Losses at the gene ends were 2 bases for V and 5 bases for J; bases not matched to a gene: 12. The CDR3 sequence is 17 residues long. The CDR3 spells CASSFLTSGPGGDTQYF. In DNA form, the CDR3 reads TGCGCCAGCAGCTTTCTGACTAGCGGTCCTGGTGGAGATACGCAGTATTTT.

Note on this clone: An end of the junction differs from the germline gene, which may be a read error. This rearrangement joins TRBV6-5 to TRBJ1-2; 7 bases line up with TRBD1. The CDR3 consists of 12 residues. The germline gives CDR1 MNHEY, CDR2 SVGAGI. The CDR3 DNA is TGTGCCGCAAGAGACAGGGCGGGCTCAGATTTCTTC. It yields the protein CAARDRAGSDFF.

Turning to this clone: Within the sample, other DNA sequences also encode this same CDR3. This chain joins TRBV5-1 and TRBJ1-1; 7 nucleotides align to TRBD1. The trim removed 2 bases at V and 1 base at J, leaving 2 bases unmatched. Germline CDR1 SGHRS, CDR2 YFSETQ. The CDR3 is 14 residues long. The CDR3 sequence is CASSLGGPNTEAFF. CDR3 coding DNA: TGCGCCAGCAGCTTAGGGGGCCCGAACACTGAAGCTTTCTTT.

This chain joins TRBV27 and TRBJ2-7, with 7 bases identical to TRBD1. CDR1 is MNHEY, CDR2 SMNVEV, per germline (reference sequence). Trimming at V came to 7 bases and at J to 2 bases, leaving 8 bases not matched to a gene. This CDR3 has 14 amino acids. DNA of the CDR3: TGTGCCAGCACCTCCGGGACAGATCCCTACGAGCAGTACTTC. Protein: CASTSGTDPYEQYF.

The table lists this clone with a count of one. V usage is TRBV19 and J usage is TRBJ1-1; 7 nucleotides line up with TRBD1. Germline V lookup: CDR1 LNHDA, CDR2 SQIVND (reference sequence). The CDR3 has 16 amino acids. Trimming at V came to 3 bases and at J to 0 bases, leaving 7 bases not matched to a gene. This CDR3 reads CASSITDRLMNTEAFF. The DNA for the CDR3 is TGTGCCAGTAGTATTACGGACAGGCTAATGAACACTGAAGCTTTCTTT.

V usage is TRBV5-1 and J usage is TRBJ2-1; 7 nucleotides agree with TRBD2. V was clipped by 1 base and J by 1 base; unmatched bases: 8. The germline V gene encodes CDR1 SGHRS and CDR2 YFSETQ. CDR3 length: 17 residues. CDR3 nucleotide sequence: TGCGCCAGCAGCTTGAATCTGGTCGGGAGGTCCTACAATGAGCAGTTCTTC. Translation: CASSLNLVGRSYNEQFF.

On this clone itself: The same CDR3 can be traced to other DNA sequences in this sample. The CDR3 sequence: CAWSVRGISNQPQHF. As DNA, the CDR3 is TGTGCCTGGAGTGTAAGAGGTATTAGCAATCAGCCCCAGCATTTT. The V gene is TRBV30, the J gene TRBJ1-5, with no clear D. The CDR3 is 15 residues long. Looked up from germline, CDR1 is GTSNPN and CDR2 is SVGIG (reference sequence). V dropped 0 bases and J dropped 0 bases, with 9 bases sitting between them.

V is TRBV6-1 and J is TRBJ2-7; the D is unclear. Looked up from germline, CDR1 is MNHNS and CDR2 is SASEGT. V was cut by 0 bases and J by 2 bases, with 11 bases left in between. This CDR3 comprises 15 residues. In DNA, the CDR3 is TGTGCCAGCAGTGAAGCGGTTTGGCTCACCTACGAGCAGTACTTC. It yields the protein CASSEAVWLTYEQYF.

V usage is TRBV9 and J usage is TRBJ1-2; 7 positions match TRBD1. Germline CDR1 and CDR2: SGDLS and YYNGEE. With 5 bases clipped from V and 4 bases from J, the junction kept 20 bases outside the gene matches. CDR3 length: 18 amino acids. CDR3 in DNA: TGTGCCAGCAGACCTACCGGGACAGAGAACTTAGTCTCCTATGGCTACACCTTC. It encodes CASRPTGTENLVSYGYTF.

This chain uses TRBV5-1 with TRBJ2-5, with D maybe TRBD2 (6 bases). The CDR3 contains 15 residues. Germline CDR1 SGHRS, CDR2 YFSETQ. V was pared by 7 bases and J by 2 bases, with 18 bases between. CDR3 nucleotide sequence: TGCGCCAGCGGAGGGGACGTTACACTGCAAGAGACCCAGTACTTC. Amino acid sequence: CASGGDVTLQETQYF.

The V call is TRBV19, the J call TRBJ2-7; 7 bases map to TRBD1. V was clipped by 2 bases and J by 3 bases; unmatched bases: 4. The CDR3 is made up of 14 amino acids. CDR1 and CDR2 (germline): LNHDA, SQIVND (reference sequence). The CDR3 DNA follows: TGTGCCAGTAGTATAAGGACAGGAGTCTACGAGCAGTACTTC. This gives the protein CASSIRTGVYEQYF.

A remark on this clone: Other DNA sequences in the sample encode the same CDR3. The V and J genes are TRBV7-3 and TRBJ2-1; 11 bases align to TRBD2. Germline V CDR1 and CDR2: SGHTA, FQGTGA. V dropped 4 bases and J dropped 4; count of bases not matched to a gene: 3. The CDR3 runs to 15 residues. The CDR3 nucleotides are TGTGCCAGCAGCTCCGGGACTAGCGGTTACAATGAGCAGTTCTTC. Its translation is CASSSGTSGYNEQFF.